The clone carrying this TCR beta chain has just a few counts. Its target is unknown. This specimen belongs to a study of blood T cells in healthy people across ages. Combining a sample-barcoded 5' primer with a J-beta primer mix, a second PCR ran for 7 to 11 cycles. Each sample yielded at least 2.5 million CDR3-containing paired-end reads. TCRdb recomputed calls from the 5' RACE reads with MiXCR, one row per CDR3 protein. The table records about 1,500,000 distinct CDR3 sequences, roughly 40% of them present only once. Overall study findings and caveats: The long-lived group displayed more naive CD4+ cells, plus higher diversity, than the aged donors did.

This CDR3 is built from 14 residues. With 4 bases removed from V and 4 bases from J, the gap between germline ends came to 14 bases. Looked up from germline, CDR1 is SGHRS and CDR2 is YFSETQ. The sequenced material came from blood. The rearrangement joins TRBV5-1 to TRBJ2-5; possible D gene TRBD1, 6 bases. This TCR came from a woman younger than 30 in good health. CDR3 coding DNA: TGCGCCAGCAGCACCTCAGGGGTCCGAGAGACCCAGTACTTC. It translates to CASSTSGVRETQYF. The complete variable domain, with remaining parts taken from reference TRBV5-1 and TRBJ2-5, reads KAGVTQTPRYLIKTRGQQVTLSCSPISGHRSVSWYQQTPGQGLQFLFEYFSETQRNKGNFPGRFSGRQFSNSRSEMNVSTLELGDSALYLCASSTSGVRETQYFGPGTRLLVL.